This TCR beta chain was retrieved from a study of blood T cell repertoires in COVID-19. Overall study: The samples span acute and convalescent COVID-19 from the United States, Italy and Spain. The cDNA or gDNA used as material had been derived from T cells, B-cell-depleted T cells, or PBMCs.

The CDR3 has 16 residues. The ends were cut back, 1 base at V and 6 bases at J, with 18 bases in the middle. In germline, CDR1 is SEHNR, CDR2 FQNEAQ (reference sequence). In the authors' workflow: Estimates of nucleated cell counts were drawn from the amplification of reference gene primers. Sequencing was performed with immunoSEQ multiplex PCR; in TCRdb, only in-frame clones are kept and a portion is missing. V and J calls and clone size follow that table, whereas D and trimming were derived from the DNA. The table has roughly 130,000 clones, around 80% seen once; the top ten hold under 2.5%. The receptor was derived from a man in his 70s with acute or convalescent COVID-19. The sample consisted of peripheral blood. The rearrangement joins TRBV7-9 to TRBJ1-2, with D possibly matching TRBD1 (6 bases). CDR3: CASSLVVAPGVNGYTF. DNA for the CDR3: TGTGCCAGCAGCTTAGTCGTAGCTCCAGGGGTTAATGGCTACACCTTC. Full variable domain (outside the CDR3, taken from reference TRBV7-9 and TRBJ1-2): DTGVSQNPRHKITKRGQNVTFRCDPISEHNRLYWYRQTLGQGPEFLTYFQNEAQLEKSRLLSDRFSAERPKGSFSTLEIQRTEQGDSAMYLCASSLVVAPGVNGYTFGSGTRLTVV.